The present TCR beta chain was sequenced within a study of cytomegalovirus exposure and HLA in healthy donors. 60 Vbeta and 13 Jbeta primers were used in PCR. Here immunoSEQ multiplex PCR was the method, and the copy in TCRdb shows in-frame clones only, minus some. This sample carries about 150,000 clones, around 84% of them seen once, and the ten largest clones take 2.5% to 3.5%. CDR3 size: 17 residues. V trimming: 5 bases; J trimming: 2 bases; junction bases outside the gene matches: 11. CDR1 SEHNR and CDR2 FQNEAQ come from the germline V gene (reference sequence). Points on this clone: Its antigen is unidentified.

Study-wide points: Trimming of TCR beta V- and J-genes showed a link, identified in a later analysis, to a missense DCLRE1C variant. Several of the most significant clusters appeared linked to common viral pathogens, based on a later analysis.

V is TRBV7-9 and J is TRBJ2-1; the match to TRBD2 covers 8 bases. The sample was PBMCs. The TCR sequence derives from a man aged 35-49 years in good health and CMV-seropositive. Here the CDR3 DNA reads TGTGCCAGCAGCCCTACAAGAACGGGAGGGCCCTACAATGAGCAGTTCTTC. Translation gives CASSPTRTGGPYNEQFF.